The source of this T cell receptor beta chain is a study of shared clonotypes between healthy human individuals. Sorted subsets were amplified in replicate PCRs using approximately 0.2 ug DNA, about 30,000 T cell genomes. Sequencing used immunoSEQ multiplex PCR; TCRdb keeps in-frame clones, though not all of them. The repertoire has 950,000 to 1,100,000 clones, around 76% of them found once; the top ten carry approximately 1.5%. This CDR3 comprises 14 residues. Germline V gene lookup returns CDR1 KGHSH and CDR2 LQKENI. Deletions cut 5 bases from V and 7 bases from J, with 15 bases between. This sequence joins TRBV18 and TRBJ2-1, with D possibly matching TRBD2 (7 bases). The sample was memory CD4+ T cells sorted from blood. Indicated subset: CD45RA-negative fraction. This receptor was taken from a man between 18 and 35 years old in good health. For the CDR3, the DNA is TGTGCCAGCTCAAACCGGGGGGCCTGGAATGAGCAGTTCTTC. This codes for CASSNRGAWNEQFF.